One sample yielded the 10 T cell receptor beta chains listed below, sequenced in a study of graft-versus-host responses after intestinal transplantation. The repertoire was sequenced with immunoSEQ multiplex PCR; TCRdb's copy has only in-frame clones and lacks some. The sample records roughly 130,000 clones, 85% to 95% being singletons. For these receptors, no antigen is known. Sequenced here: unstimulated CD4+ T cells sorted from spleen or lymph node cells, sampled before intestinal transplant. These receptors were obtained from a human donor who received an intestinal transplant.

J is TRBJ1-5 and V is TRBV5-1; D is possibly TRBD1 (5 bases). The CDR3 is made up of 15 amino acids. CDR1 is SGHRS, CDR2 YFSETQ, per germline. With 4 bases removed from V and 2 bases from J, the gap between germline ends came to 13 bases. The CDR3 bases are TGCGCCAGCAGCCCTGGGGGGGAGGGCAATCAGCCCCAGCATTTT. This encodes CASSPGGEGNQPQHF.

In DNA form, the CDR3 reads TGTGCCAGCCAAAGCAGGGCGGGAGAATACAATGAGCAGTTCTTC. It yields the protein CASQSRAGEYNEQFF. The J gene is TRBJ2-1, the V gene TRBV18, with TRBD2 matching 7 bases. The CDR3 is 15 amino acids. Germline-derived CDR1 and CDR2 are KGHSH and LQKENI. The ends lost 8 bases at V and 4 bases at J; junction bases unmatched: 11.

V is TRBV18 and J is TRBJ1-1, with 7 bases lining up with TRBD1. The CDR3 has 15 amino acids. V shed 0 bases and J 1 base; nucleotides not matched to a gene: 2. Looked up from germline, CDR1 is KGHSH and CDR2 is LQKENI. CDR3 sequence: CASSPPRGTNTEAFF. The CDR3 coding sequence is TGTGCCAGCTCACCACCCAGGGGGACGAACACTGAAGCTTTCTTT. Full variable domain (outside the CDR3, taken from reference TRBV18 and TRBJ1-1): NAGVMQNPRHLVRRRGQEARLRCSPMKGHSHVYWYRQLPEEGLKFMVYLQKENIIDESGMPKERFSAEFPKEGPSILRIQQVVRGDSAAYFCASSPPRGTNTEAFFGQGTRLTVV.

The chain is built from TRBV7-9 and TRBJ2-7; a weak D match, TRBD2 (7 bases). The germline V gene has CDR1 SEHNR and CDR2 FQNEAQ (reference sequence). This CDR3 is built from 19 residues. Trimming shortened V by 1 base and J by 0 bases, and 22 bases separated the two germline ends. The CDR3 loop is CASSLVAYRREGDSYEQYF. The CDR3 DNA sequence: TGTGCCAGCAGCTTAGTTGCTTATAGGAGGGAGGGGGACTCCTACGAGCAGTACTTC.

This rearrangement joins TRBV5-1 to TRBJ2-1; weak D call: TRBD2 (5 bases). CDR1 and CDR2 from the germline V gene are SGHRS and YFSETQ. V dropped 0 bases and J dropped 3 bases, with 10 bases sitting between them. The CDR3 totals 15 residues. The CDR3 bases are TGCGCCAGCAGCTTGGCGGGGTTAAGCTACAATGAGCAGTTCTTC. Its translation: CASSLAGLSYNEQFF.

This rearrangement joins TRBV19 to TRBJ1-2, with 8 bases aligning to TRBD1. Germline CDR1 is LNHDA and CDR2 is SQIVND (reference sequence). This CDR3 has 16 amino acids. With 4 bases clipped from V and 0 bases from J, the junction kept 7 bases outside the gene matches. CDR3 protein: CASSNGQGASNYGYTF. For the CDR3, the DNA is TGTGCCAGTAGTAATGGACAGGGTGCTTCTAACTATGGCTACACCTTC.

CDR3 region: CASSSGGGGGELFF. In DNA form, the CDR3 reads TGTGCCAGCAGTTCAGGGGGCGGTGGCGGGGAGCTGTTTTTT. The J gene is TRBJ2-2, the V gene TRBV28; TRBD1 aligns across 8 bases. The germline V gene has CDR1 MDHEN and CDR2 SYDVKM. Trimming took 4 bases from V and 7 from J; bases not matched to a gene: 5. CDR3 length: 14 residues. The entire variable domain, with the rest obtained from reference TRBV28 and TRBJ2-2, is as follows: DVKVTQSSRYLVKRTGEKVFLECVQDMDHENMFWYRQDPGLGLRLIYFSYDVKMKEKGDIPEGYSVSREKKERFSLILESASTNQTSMYLCASSSGGGGGELFFGEGSRLTVL.

The gene calls are TRBV28 and TRBJ1-5, with unresolved D. The CDR3 has 13 residues. Trimming left V 7 bases short and J 3 bases short, with 10 bases between. Germline CDR1 and CDR2: MDHEN and SYDVKM. In nucleotides, the CDR3 is TGTGCCAGCATGGTAGTCTACAATCAGCCCCAGCATTTT. It specifies CASMVVYNQPQHF.

J is TRBJ1-3 and V is TRBV9; weak D call: TRBD1 (5 bases). Germline CDR1 SGDLS, CDR2 YYNGEE. This CDR3 has 16 residues. V was shortened by 0 bases and J by 2 bases, with 12 bases between the two germline ends. CDR3 bases: TGTGCCAGCAGCGTAGGTGGGGACCCAACTGGAAACACCATATATTTT. This encodes CASSVGGDPTGNTIYF.

In nucleotides, the CDR3 is TGTGCCAGCAGCTTAGTCCTCAGCGGGAGATACCATGAGCAGTTCTTC. As protein: CASSLVLSGRYHEQFF. The V call is TRBV7-9, the J call TRBJ2-1; the match to TRBD2 covers 8 bases. V shed 1 base, J shed 8 bases, and the junction held 10 bases outside the gene matches. In germline, CDR1 is SEHNR, CDR2 FQNEAQ (reference sequence). CDR3 length equals 16 residues.